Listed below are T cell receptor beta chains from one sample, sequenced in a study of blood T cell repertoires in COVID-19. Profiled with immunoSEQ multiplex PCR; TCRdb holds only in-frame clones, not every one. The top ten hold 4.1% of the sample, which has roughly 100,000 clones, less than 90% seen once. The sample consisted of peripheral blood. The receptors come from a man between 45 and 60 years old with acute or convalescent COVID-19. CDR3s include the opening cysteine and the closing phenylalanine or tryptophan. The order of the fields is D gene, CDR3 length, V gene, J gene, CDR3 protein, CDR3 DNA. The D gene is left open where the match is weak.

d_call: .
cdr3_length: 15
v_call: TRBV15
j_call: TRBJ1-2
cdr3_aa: CATSRDNKGGYGYTF
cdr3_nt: TGTGCCACCAGCAGAGATAATAAAGGGGGCTATGGCTACACCTTC

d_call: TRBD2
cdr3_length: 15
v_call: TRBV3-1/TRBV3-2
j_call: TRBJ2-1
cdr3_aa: CASGTSGPSYNEQFF
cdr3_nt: TGTGCCAGCGGGACTAGCGGGCCCTCTTACAATGAGCAGTTCTTC

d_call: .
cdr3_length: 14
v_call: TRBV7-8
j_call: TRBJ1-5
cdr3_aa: CASSLLGGNQPQHF
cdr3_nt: TGTGCCAGCAGCTTATTGGGCGGCAATCAGCCCCAGCATTTT

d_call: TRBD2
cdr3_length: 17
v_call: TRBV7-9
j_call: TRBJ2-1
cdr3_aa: CASSSPRTSGRQREQFF
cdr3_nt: TGTGCCAGCAGCTCTCCACGGACTAGCGGGAGACAGCGGGAGCAGTTCTTC

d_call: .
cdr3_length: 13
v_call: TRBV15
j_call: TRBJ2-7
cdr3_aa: CATSLQGAYEQYF
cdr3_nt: TGTGCCACCAGCTTACAGGGAGCCTACGAGCAGTACTTC

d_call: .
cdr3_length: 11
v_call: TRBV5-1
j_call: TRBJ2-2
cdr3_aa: CASGETGELFF
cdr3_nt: TGCGCCAGCGGGGAGACCGGGGAGCTGTTTTTT

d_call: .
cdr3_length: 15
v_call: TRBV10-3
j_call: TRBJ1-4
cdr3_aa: CAISESGGQGEKLFF
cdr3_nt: TGTGCCATCAGTGAGTCGGGAGGGCAGGGGGAAAAACTGTTTTTT

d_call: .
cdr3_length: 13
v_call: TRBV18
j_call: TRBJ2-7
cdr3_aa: CASSNLTGNEQYF
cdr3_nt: TGTGCCAGCTCCAACCTAACAGGGAACGAGCAGTACTTC

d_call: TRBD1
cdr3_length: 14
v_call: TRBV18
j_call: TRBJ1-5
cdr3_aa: CASSRDSSNQPQHF
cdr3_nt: TGTGCCAGCTCACGGGACAGCAGCAATCAGCCCCAGCATTTT

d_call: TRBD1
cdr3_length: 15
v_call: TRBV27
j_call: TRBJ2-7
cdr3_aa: CASSFGDRGFYEQYF
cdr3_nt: TGTGCCAGCAGTTTCGGCGACAGGGGGTTCTACGAGCAGTACTTC

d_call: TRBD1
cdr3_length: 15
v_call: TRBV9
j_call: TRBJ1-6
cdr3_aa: CASSRGGQGNSPLHF
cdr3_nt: TGTGCCAGCAGCCGTGGGGGACAGGGAAATTCACCCCTCCACTTT